Only a few counts were recorded for the clone carrying this TCR beta chain. The data derive from a study of molecular identifiers for immune sequencing clone quantification. For bulk TCR libraries, previously described methods and listed TCR primers were used. Each CDR3 protein is one row after TCRdb ran MiXCR on the PCR reads. This sample yields about 320,000 distinct CDR3 sequences, of which 20% to 25% are seen a single time; 0.81% belongs to the top ten. From germline, CDR1 is DFQATT and CDR2 SNEGSKA (reference sequence). The CDR3 is made up of 16 amino acids. Unmatched junction bases numbered 10, after V lost 6 bases and J lost 0 bases.

The chain links TRBV20-1 to TRBJ2-7; 11 nucleotides line up with TRBD2. Sequencing input: naive CD8+ T cells from blood, with Jurkat cell RNA spiked in. Subset in this sample: FACS-sorted CD8+CD4-CCR7+CD45RA+ naive T cells. This sequence originates from a human donor in good health. Some libraries in this study had Jurkat cell RNA spiked in. The CDR3: CSAERRTSGYSYEQYF. CDR3 sequence (DNA): TGCAGTGCAGAGAGAAGGACTAGCGGGTACTCCTACGAGCAGTACTTC.